These 20 T cell receptor beta chains originate from one sample sequenced in a study of post-analysis software for immune sequencing data. Unique molecular identifiers were built into the TCR beta cDNA libraries. A single record per CDR3 protein comes from TCRdb applying MiXCR to the PCR reads. The data hold hundreds of thousands of distinct CDR3 sequences, with around 40% observed a single time. These receptors lack a known antigen. Study-wide results and caveats: Relative to controls, patients had about 5 TRBV segments at higher frequency, with TRBV5-6, TRBV5-1 and TRBV20-1 among these.

The material sequenced was blood. The receptor set was obtained from a girl aged 10 to 17 with multiple sclerosis.

The chain employs TRBV15 and TRBJ2-1, with D tentatively TRBD2 (6 bases). Germline V gene lookup returns CDR1 LNHNV and CDR2 YYDKDF (reference sequence). The CDR3 sequence is 15 residues long. The ends were cut back, 5 bases at V and 0 bases at J, with 11 bases in the middle. This CDR3 reads CATSGWGGSYNEQFF. CDR3 nucleotides: TGTGCCACCAGCGGCTGGGGAGGCTCCTACAATGAGCAGTTCTTC.

This clonotype showed up just once. The V gene is TRBV12-3 or TRBV12-4, the J gene TRBJ2-5, with TRBD2 matching 8 bases. V dropped 5 bases and J dropped 11; count of bases not matched to a gene: 7. This CDR3 is built from 12 residues. DNA for the CDR3: TGTGCCAGCAGTGGCCGGGAGCGGGAGCAGTACTTC. It yields the protein CASSGREREQYF.

V usage is TRBV6-6 and J usage is TRBJ2-7; D may be TRBD1 (6 bases). This CDR3 has 15 residues. The V end lost 6 bases, the J end lost 6 bases, and 21 bases lay between the germline ends. CDR1 MNHNY and CDR2 SVGAGI come from the germline V gene (reference sequence). The CDR3 DNA reads as TGTGCCAGCAGGTCCACATCCAGGACAGCCGGCGAGCAGTACTTC. It yields the protein CASRSTSRTAGEQYF.

This clonotype was seen repeatedly, ten times or more. The J gene is TRBJ1-6, the V gene TRBV6-6; D remains unclear. The CDR3 has 13 residues. The V end was cut by 7 bases, the J end by 8 bases, with 12 bases between. Per the germline V gene, CDR1 is MNHNY and CDR2 is SVGAGI (reference sequence). The CDR3 reads CASIPTWDSPLHF. In nucleotides, the CDR3 is TGTGCCAGCATCCCCACCTGGGATTCACCCCTCCACTTT.

The J gene is TRBJ2-3, the V gene TRBV28; 9 bases match TRBD2. The CDR3 contains 18 residues. J was trimmed by 2 bases and V by 6 bases; bases with no gene match: 15. CDR1 is MDHEN and CDR2 is SYDVKM in the germline V gene. CDR3 DNA sequence: TGTGCCAGCAGACCTCAACCCTTCCTAGCGGGAAACACAGATACGCAGTATTTT. Translated, it gives CASRPQPFLAGNTDTQYF.

The genes are TRBV12-3 or TRBV12-4 and TRBJ2-5; D perhaps matches TRBD2 (5 bases). The germline V and J ends were trimmed by 2 bases and 2 bases, with 18 bases remaining between them. CDR3 length: 17 residues. CDR3 DNA sequence: TGTGCCAGCAGTTTAAGTACCACGGTCCCGGGACAAGAGACCCAGTACTTC. The encoded protein is CASSLSTTVPGQETQYF.

V gene TRBV7-9 combines with J gene TRBJ2-3; D ambiguous. The CDR3 is 14 residues long. Germline values: CDR1 SEHNR, CDR2 FQNEAQ (reference sequence). V dropped 5 bases and J dropped 4 bases, with 13 bases sitting between them. The CDR3: CASSINWSADTQYF. The CDR3 nucleotides are TGTGCCAGCAGCATCAACTGGAGTGCAGATACGCAGTATTTT.

This chain links TRBV5-1 with TRBJ2-5, with D tentatively TRBD1 or TRBD2 (5 bases each). Germline CDR1 SGHRS, CDR2 YFSETQ. The CDR3 has 15 residues. V gave up 0 bases and J gave up 5 bases, with 14 bases separating them. The CDR3 nucleotides are TGCGCCAGCAGCTTGGTTGGGGGAGAGCCGGAGACCCAGTACTTC. Residues: CASSLVGGEPETQYF.

The chain combines TRBV10-3 with TRBJ2-3, with TRBD2 matching over 8 bases. The J segment lost 1 base and the V segment lost 2 bases, leaving 8 bases of the junction unmatched. This CDR3 spans 17 amino acids. Germline values: CDR1 ENHRY, CDR2 SYGVKD. The CDR3 sequence is CAISEGGQTSGTDTQYF. CDR3 bases: TGTGCCATCAGTGAGGGAGGGCAGACTAGCGGCACAGATACGCAGTATTTT.

The rearrangement links TRBV7-9 to TRBJ2-1, with 9 bases aligning to TRBD2. This CDR3 region has 15 residues. The germline CDR1 and CDR2 sequences are SEHNR and FQNEAQ (reference sequence). Unmatched junction bases numbered 7, after V lost 1 base and J lost 9 bases. The CDR3 here is CASSLVAAGGGEQFF. CDR3 nucleotide sequence: TGTGCCAGCAGCTTAGTCGCAGCGGGAGGCGGTGAGCAGTTCTTC.

This clonotype has only a few counts. The V and J genes are TRBV4-1 and TRBJ2-1; D unclear. Trimming took off 1 base at V and 8 bases at J, with 12 bases between the two ends. The CDR3 runs to 14 residues. Germline CDR1 reads MGHRA; CDR2 reads YSYEKL. The CDR3 region is CASSQGQFGDEQFF. DNA of the CDR3: TGCGCCAGCAGCCAAGGTCAATTTGGGGATGAGCAGTTCTTC.

The V and J genes are TRBV12-3 or TRBV12-4 and TRBJ2-5, with a possible D match to TRBD1 (5 bases). The CDR3 is 13 amino acids. The germline V and J ends were trimmed by 7 bases and 5 bases, with 14 bases remaining between them. The CDR3 spells CASTSKGVETQYF. The CDR3 coding sequence is TGTGCCAGCACCTCGAAAGGGGTGGAGACCCAGTACTTC.

The rearrangement joins TRBV13 to TRBJ2-5; weak D call: TRBD2 (6 bases). V was clipped by 3 bases and J by 11 bases, with 22 bases between them. This CDR3 has 15 amino acids. Germline-derived CDR1 and CDR2 are PRHDT and FYEKMQ (reference sequence). The CDR3 nucleotides are TGTGCCAGCAGCTTGGGGGACTTGAACCGCAATGAGCAGTACTTC. It yields the protein CASSLGDLNRNEQYF.

Only a few counts were recorded for this clonotype. This chain links TRBV7-9 with TRBJ2-7; D is possibly TRBD2 (5 bases). V was cut by 1 base and J by 0 bases, with 10 bases left in between. The CDR3 is made up of 15 amino acids. Looked up from germline, CDR1 is SEHNR and CDR2 is FQNEAQ (reference sequence). The DNA of the CDR3 is TGTGCCAGCAGCTTAGTGGGCGGACTCTCCTACGAGCAGTACTTC. Translated, it gives CASSLVGGLSYEQYF.

V and J are TRBV20-1 and TRBJ2-3; D is ambiguous. Germline V gives CDR1 DFQATT, CDR2 SNEGSKA (reference sequence). V gave up 0 bases and J gave up 0 bases, with 7 bases separating them. CDR3 length: 14 residues. The CDR3 region has the DNA TGCAGTGCTAGAGATTCAGGTAGCACAGATACGCAGTATTTT. Encoded protein: CSARDSGSTDTQYF.

The table lists this clonotype with a count of one. The chain links TRBV28 to TRBJ2-1, with a tentative D call TRBD2 (5 bases). Trimming took off 1 base at V and 9 bases at J, with 13 bases between the two ends. Per germline, CDR1 MDHEN and CDR2 SYDVKM. The CDR3 covers 14 residues. CDR3 coding DNA: TGTGCCAGCAGTTTATCCGGACTGGGTGGTGAGCAGTTCTTC. Translated, it gives CASSLSGLGGEQFF.

CDR3 amino acids: CASSPRDRGYNEQFF. The DNA of the CDR3 is TGTGCCAGCAGCCCCAGGGACAGGGGATACAATGAGCAGTTCTTC. V usage is TRBV5-6 and J usage is TRBJ2-1; 10 bases are shared with TRBD1. V was pared by 4 bases and J by 4 bases, with 5 bases of the junction left unmatched. CDR3 size: 15 residues. The V gene's germline CDR1 is SGHDT and CDR2 YYEEEE.

This chain joins TRBV20-1 and TRBJ2-7, with D possibly being TRBD1 (5 bases). The CDR3 consists of 13 residues. Looked up from germline, CDR1 is DFQATT and CDR2 is SNEGSKA (reference sequence). V lost 3 bases and J 4 bases, leaving 13 bases between the germline ends. The CDR3 coding sequence is TGCAGTGCTAGCGGCTCAGGGCTGTACGAGCAGTACTTC. This gives the protein CSASGSGLYEQYF.

In its sample, this clonotype was seen a few times. The V call is TRBV6-6, the J call TRBJ2-7; D possibly matches TRBD1 or TRBD2 (5 bases each). Trimming pared 5 bases from V and 0 bases from J, leaving 11 bases between. In germline, CDR1 is MNHNY, CDR2 SVGAGI (reference sequence). The CDR3 extends over 14 amino acids. As DNA, the CDR3 is TGTGCCAGCAGTGGGGACGAGGGCTCCTACGAGCAGTACTTC. It codes for CASSGDEGSYEQYF.

The chain employs TRBV7-9 and TRBJ2-7; maybe TRBD2 (5 bases). Trimming stripped 3 bases from V and 0 bases from J, with 15 bases between. This CDR3 comprises 16 residues. CDR1 and CDR2 from the germline V gene are SEHNR and FQNEAQ (reference sequence). Here the CDR3 DNA reads TGTGCCAGCAGCTTGGTCAAAAGCGGATACTCCTACGAGCAGTACTTC. Amino acid sequence: CASSLVKSGYSYEQYF.